The TCR beta chain under discussion was sequenced for a study of T cell changes during pregnancy in multiple sclerosis. Some clones are missing from TCRdb's copy, which holds only in-frame ones; the method was immunoSEQ multiplex PCR. Altogether about 48,000 clones are present, around 92% being singletons, with the ten largest covering over 0.85%. The CDR3 consists of 16 residues. The junction had 8 bases not matched to a gene; V was cut back by 0 bases and J by 5 bases. The germline CDR1 and CDR2 sequences are MGHRA and YSYEKL. This specimen was CD4+ T cells from peripheral blood mononuclear cells, taken in the second trimester of pregnancy. The V and J genes are TRBV4-1 and TRBJ1-1; 8 positions match TRBD1. The origin of this receptor is a female donor in good health, enrolled as a control in a pregnancy study. The CDR3 loop reads CASSQERAGGRTEAFF. In DNA form, the CDR3 reads TGCGCCAGCAGCCAAGAACGGGCAGGGGGCAGGACTGAAGCTTTCTTT.